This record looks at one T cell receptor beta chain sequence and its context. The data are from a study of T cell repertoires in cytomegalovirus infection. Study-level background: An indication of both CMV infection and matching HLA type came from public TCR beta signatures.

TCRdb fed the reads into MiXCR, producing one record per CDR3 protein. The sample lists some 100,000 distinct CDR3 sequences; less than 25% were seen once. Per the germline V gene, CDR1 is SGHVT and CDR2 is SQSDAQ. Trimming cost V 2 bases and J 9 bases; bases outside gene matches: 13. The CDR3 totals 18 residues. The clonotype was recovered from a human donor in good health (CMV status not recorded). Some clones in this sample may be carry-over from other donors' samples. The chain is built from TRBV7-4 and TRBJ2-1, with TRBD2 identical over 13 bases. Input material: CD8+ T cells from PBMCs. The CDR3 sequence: CASSLPQGLAGVKGEQFF. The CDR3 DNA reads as TGTGCCAGCAGCTTACCCCAAGGACTAGCGGGAGTGAAGGGTGAGCAGTTCTTC.